Presented here are 12 T cell receptor beta chains from one specimen sequenced in a study of radiation and T cells in renal cell carcinoma. The sample's time point: blood 4 weeks post-SBRT, at nephrectomy. Treatment reported: 15 Gy SBRT to primary tumor, nephrectomy 4 weeks later. Sequencing used immunoSEQ multiplex PCR; TCRdb keeps in-frame clones, though not all of them. The top ten hold about 17% of the sample, which has 130,000 to 150,000 clones, 70% to 90% seen once. The sequences come from blood, collected from a patient whose treatment included radiotherapy and nephrectomy. Receptor source: a woman aged 45-60 years with renal cell carcinoma.

The chain carries TRBV5-4 and TRBJ1-1, with 10 bases aligning to TRBD1. CDR1 and CDR2 (germline): SGHNT, YYREEE (reference sequence). There are 15 residues in the CDR3. V lost 4 bases, J lost 6 bases, and 9 bases stayed unmatched. CDR3 sequence: CASSNQGQGYAEAFF. The CDR3 DNA reads TGTGCCAGCAGCAACCAGGGACAGGGGTATGCTGAAGCTTTCTTT.

CDR3 sequence reads: CASSFSGVNQPQHF. CDR3 bases: TGTGCCAGCAGTTTTTCAGGGGTCAATCAGCCCCAGCATTTT. The chain couples TRBV28 to TRBJ1-5, with D possibly being TRBD1 (6 bases). This CDR3 is 14 amino acids long. V lost 3 bases, J lost 3 bases, and 9 bases lay in between. CDR1 is MDHEN, CDR2 SYDVKM, per germline.

This clone was detected many times. The gene calls are TRBV10-3 and TRBJ1-2; D not resolved. Germline V gene lookup returns CDR1 ENHRY and CDR2 SYGVKD. V lost 6 bases and J lost 2, with 7 bases in between. There are 12 residues in the CDR3. This CDR3 reads CAISGANYGYTF. The CDR3 nucleotides read TGTGCCATCAGCGGCGCAAACTATGGCTACACCTTC.

J is TRBJ1-5 and V is TRBV9, with a possible D match to TRBD1 (6 bases). CDR3 size: 14 residues. CDR1 is SGDLS, CDR2 YYNGEE, per germline. Deletions cut 3 bases from V and 7 bases from J, with 14 bases between. For the CDR3, the DNA is TGTGCCAGCAGCGGAGAACAGGGCGACCAGCCCCAGCATTTT. This sequence encodes CASSGEQGDQPQHF.

The chain links TRBV7-9 to TRBJ1-3; D unresolved. CDR3 length: 15 amino acids. V lost 4 bases to trimming and J lost 1 base, with 11 bases between them. The germline V gene has CDR1 SEHNR and CDR2 FQNEAQ (reference sequence). In DNA, the CDR3 is TGTGCCAGCAGCTCAAGACGGACGTCTGGAAACACCATATATTTT. Translation gives CASSSRRTSGNTIYF.

The gene calls are TRBV7-6 and TRBJ2-1, with 7 bases aligning to TRBD1. Per germline, CDR1 SGHVS and CDR2 FNYEAQ. CDR3 length: 15 amino acids. After removal of 0 bases from V and 6 bases from J, the junction contained 5 bases not matched to a gene. The CDR3 loop reads CASSLAKGQINEQFF. DNA of the CDR3: TGTGCCAGCAGCTTAGCGAAGGGACAGATCAATGAGCAGTTCTTC.

The chain couples TRBV7-2 to TRBJ1-6, with D possibly being TRBD1 (6 bases). Trimming left V 1 base short and J 5 bases short, with 9 bases between. The germline CDR1 and CDR2 sequences are SGHTA and FQGNSA. The CDR3 covers 15 residues. This chain's CDR3 is CASSLGTANNSPLHF. As DNA, the CDR3 is TGTGCCAGCAGCTTAGGGACAGCTAATAATTCACCCCTCCACTTT.

The chain is built from TRBV19 and TRBJ2-2; D uncertain. Germline V gene lookup returns CDR1 LNHDA and CDR2 SQIVND (reference sequence). The CDR3 totals 15 residues. Trimming left V 2 bases short and J 1 base short, with 8 bases between. The CDR3 region has the DNA TGTGCCAGTAGTATAACTGGACGGAACACCGGGGAGCTGTTTTTT. Encoded protein: CASSITGRNTGELFF. Full variable domain (remainder filled in from reference TRBV19 and TRBJ2-2): DGGITQSPKYLFRKEGQNVTLSCEQNLNHDAMYWYRQDPGQGLRLIYYSQIVNDFQKGDIAEGYSVSREKKESFPLTVTSAQKNPTAFYLCASSITGRNTGELFFGEGSRLTVL.

The chain joins TRBV2 to TRBJ1-1; TRBD1 agrees at 8 bases. Trimming removed 7 bases from V and 7 bases from J; junction bases left unmatched: 5. CDR1 is SNHLY, CDR2 FYNNEI, per germline. The CDR3 consists of 12 residues. The CDR3 sequence: CASIPGQVEAFF. For the CDR3, the DNA is TGTGCCAGCATCCCGGGACAGGTTGAAGCTTTCTTT.

For the CDR3, the DNA is TGTGCCAGCACGGTTATGGGCGAGCAGTACTTC. Its protein is CASTVMGEQYF. This chain connects TRBV28 to TRBJ2-7; D not resolved. CDR3 size: 11 residues. Per germline, CDR1 MDHEN and CDR2 SYDVKM. The V and J ends lost 7 bases and 6 bases respectively, with 10 bases between them.

The V gene is TRBV5-1, the J gene TRBJ1-2; 7 nucleotides align to TRBD1. The V and J ends lost 3 bases and 2 bases, in that order; junction bases with no gene match: 7. CDR1 SGHRS and CDR2 YFSETQ come from the germline V gene. The CDR3 is 15 amino acids. Written as DNA, the CDR3 is TGCGCCAGCAGCTCGGGAGAGACAGGGAACTATGGCTACACCTTC. It codes for CASSSGETGNYGYTF.

This chain uses TRBV5-1 with TRBJ2-5, with D possibly matching TRBD1 (6 bases). Germline assignment: CDR1 SGHRS and CDR2 YFSETQ. Deletions cut 0 bases from V and 7 bases from J, with 16 bases between. CDR3 length equals 15 residues. CDR3 protein: CASSLGQAEGSTQYF. DNA of the CDR3: TGCGCCAGCAGCTTGGGACAGGCCGAGGGGTCGACCCAGTACTTC.